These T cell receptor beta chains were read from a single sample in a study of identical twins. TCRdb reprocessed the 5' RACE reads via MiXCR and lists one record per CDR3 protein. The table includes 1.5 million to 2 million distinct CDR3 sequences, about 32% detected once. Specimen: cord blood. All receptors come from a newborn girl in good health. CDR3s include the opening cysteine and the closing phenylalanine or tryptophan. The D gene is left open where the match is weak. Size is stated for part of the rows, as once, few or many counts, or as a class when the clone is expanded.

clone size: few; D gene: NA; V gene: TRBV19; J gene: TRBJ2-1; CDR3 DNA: TGTGCCAGTAGAATCGGGGGGCTCTTCCACAATGAGCAGTTCTTC; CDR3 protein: CASRIGGLFHNEQFF
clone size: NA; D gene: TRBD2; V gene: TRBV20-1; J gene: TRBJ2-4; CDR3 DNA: TGCAGTGCTAGATTCGGGACTAGCGGGAATGAGCAGTACTTC; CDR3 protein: CSARFGTSGNEQYF
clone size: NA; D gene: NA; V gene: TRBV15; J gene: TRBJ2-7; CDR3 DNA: TGTGCCACCAGCAGAGATCCGCAGGCCTACGAGCAGTACTTC; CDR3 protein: CATSRDPQAYEQYF
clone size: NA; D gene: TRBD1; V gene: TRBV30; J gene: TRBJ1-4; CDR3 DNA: TGTGCCTGGAGTGGACAGGGTAAAGCTAATGAAAAACTGTTTTTT; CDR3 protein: CAWSGQGKANEKLFF
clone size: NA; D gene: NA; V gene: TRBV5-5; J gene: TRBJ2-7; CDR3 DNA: TGTGCCAGCAGCCCGGCGGCAGGTTGGGACTACGAGCAGTACTTC; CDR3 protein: CASSPAAGWDYEQYF
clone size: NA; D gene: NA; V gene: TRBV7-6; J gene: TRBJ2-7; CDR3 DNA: TGTGCCAGCAGCTTAGGTACAGCGGACTACGAGCAGTACTTC; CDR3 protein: CASSLGTADYEQYF
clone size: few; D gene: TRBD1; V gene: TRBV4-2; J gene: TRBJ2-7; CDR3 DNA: TGTGCCAGCAGCCAAGATGGGACAGGGACGATCGAGCAGTACTTC; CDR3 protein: CASSQDGTGTIEQYF
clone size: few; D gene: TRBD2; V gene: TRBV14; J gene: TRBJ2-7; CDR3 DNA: TGTGCCAGCAGCCAAGTCCGGGGGGTCCTCTACGAGCAGTACTTC; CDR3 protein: CASSQVRGVLYEQYF
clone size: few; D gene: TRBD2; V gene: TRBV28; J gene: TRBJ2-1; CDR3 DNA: TGTGCCAGCAGTTCTCCTAGCGGGAGGTCCTACAATGAGCAGTTCTTC; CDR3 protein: CASSSPSGRSYNEQFF
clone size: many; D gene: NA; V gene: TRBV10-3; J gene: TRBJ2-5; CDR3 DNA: TGTGCCATCAGTGAACAGAAAGAGACCCAGTACTTC; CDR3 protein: CAISEQKETQYF
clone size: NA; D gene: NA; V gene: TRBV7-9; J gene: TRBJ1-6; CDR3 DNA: TGTGCCAGCAGCTTAGCAGAGTCGTATAATTCACCCCTCCACTTT; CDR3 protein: CASSLAESYNSPLHF
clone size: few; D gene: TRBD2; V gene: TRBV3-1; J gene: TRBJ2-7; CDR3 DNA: TGTGCCAGCAGCCAAGTACTAGCGGGGGTCAACGAGCAGTACTTC; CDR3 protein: CASSQVLAGVNEQYF
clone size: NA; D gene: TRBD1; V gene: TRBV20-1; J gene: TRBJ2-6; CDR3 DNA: TGCAGTGCTAGTCGACAGGGAAGCTCTGGGGCCAACGTCCTGACTTTC; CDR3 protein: CSASRQGSSGANVLTF
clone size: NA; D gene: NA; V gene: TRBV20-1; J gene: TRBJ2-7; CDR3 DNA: TGCAGTGCTAGAGGACTAGTCACCTACGAGCAGTACTTC; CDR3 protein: CSARGLVTYEQYF
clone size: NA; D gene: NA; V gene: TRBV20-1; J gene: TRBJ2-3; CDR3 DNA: TGCAGTGCTGAGGGCCAGTCAGATACGCAGTATTTT; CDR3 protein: CSAEGQSDTQYF
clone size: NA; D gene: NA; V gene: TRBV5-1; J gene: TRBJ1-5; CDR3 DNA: TGCGCCAGCAGCTTGGAGGGGCGGGATAGCAATCAGCCCCAGCATTTT; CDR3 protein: CASSLEGRDSNQPQHF
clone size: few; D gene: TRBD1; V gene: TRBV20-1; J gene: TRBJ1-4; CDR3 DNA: TGCAGTGCTGGTTGGACAGGGGGCATGGGGGAAAAACTGTTTTTT; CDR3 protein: CSAGWTGGMGEKLFF
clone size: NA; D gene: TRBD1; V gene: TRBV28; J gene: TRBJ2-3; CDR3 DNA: TGTGCCAGCAGGCATTCCCCCCGACAGGGGTCGTATACGCAGTATTTT; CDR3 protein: CASRHSPRQGSYTQYF
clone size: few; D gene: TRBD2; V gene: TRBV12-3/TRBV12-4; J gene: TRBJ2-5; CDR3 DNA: TGTGCCAGCAGTCCCGGACTAGCGGGAGGCAATGAGCAGTACTTC; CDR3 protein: CASSPGLAGGNEQYF
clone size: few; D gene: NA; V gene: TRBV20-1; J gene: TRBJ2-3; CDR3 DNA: TGCAGTGCTAGAGACCAAACAGATACGCAGTATTTT; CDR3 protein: CSARDQTDTQYF
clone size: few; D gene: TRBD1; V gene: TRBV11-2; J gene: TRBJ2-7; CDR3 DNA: TGTGCCAGCAGCCTATGGACAGGGGTCTACGAGCAGTACTTC; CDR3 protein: CASSLWTGVYEQYF
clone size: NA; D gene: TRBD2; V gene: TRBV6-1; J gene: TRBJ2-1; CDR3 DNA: TGTGCCAGCCCGCCGGGACTAGCTAGGGCTGAGCAGTTCTTC; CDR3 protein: CASPPGLARAEQFF
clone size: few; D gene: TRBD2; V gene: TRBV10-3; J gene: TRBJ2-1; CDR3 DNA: TGTGCCATCAGTGAAACTAGCGGGAGGCGCTCCTACAATGAGCAGTTCTTC; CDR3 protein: CAISETSGRRSYNEQFF
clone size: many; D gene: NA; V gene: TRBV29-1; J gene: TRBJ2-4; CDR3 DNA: TGCAGCGTTGTCGGGGGAGGCATTCAGTACTTC; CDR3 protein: CSVVGGGIQYF
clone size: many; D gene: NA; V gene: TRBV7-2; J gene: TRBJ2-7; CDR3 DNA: TGTGCCAGCAGCTGGGACTTCTACGAGCAGTACTTC; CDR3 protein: CASSWDFYEQYF
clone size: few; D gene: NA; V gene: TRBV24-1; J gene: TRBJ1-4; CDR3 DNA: TGTGCCACCAGTGACCCGAGACAGAATGAAAAACTGTTTTTT; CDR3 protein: CATSDPRQNEKLFF
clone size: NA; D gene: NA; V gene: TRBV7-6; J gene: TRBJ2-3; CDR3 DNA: TGTGCCAGCAGACATAGTTTTCAGGGGCGGGGCACAGATACGCAGTATTTT; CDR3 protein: CASRHSFQGRGTDTQYF
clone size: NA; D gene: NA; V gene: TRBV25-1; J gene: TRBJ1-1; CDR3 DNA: TGTGCCAGCAGTGAATGGGCCGGGCAGGCAAACACTGAAGCTTTCTTT; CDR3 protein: CASSEWAGQANTEAFF
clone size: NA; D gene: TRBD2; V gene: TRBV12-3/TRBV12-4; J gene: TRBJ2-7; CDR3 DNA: TGTGCCAGCAGACCTAGCGGGACTATCAATGAGCAGTACTTC; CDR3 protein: CASRPSGTINEQYF
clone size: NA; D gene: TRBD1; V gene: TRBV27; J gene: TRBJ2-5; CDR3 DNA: TGTGCCAGCAGTTTATGGGCAGGGGGCCCATCCGAGACCCAGTACTTC; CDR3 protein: CASSLWAGGPSETQYF
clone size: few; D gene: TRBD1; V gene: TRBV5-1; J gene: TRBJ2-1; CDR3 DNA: TGCGCCAGCAGCTTCCTCCCGGGACAGCAAGGAGGAGAGCAGTTCTTC; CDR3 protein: CASSFLPGQQGGEQFF
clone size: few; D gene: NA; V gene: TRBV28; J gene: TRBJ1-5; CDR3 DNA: TGTGCCAGCAGACTCCCACAGAGCAATCAGCCCCAGCATTTT; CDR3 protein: CASRLPQSNQPQHF
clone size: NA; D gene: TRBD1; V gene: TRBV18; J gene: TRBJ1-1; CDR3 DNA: TGTGCCAGCTCACCCTCGACAGGGCCCGCTTTCTTT; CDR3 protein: CASSPSTGPAFF